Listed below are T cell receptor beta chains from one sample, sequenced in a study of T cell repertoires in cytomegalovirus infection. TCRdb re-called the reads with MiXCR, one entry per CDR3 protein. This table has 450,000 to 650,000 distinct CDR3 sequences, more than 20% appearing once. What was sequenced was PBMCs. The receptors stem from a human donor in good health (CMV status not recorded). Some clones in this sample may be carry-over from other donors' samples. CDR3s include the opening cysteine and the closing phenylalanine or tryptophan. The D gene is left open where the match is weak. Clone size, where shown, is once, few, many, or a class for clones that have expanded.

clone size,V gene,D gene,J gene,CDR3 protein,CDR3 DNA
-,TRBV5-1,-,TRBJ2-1,CASSLYRLARNNEQFF,TGCGCCAGCAGCTTATACCGGCTAGCGAGAAACAATGAGCAGTTCTTC
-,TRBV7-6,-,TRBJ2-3,CASSPSVSTRGTDTQYF,TGTGCCAGCAGCCCCTCCGTGTCGACTAGGGGGACAGATACGCAGTATTTT
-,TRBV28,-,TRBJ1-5,CASSQPAPNQPQHF,TGTGCCAGCAGCCAACCGGCCCCAAATCAGCCCCAGCATTTT
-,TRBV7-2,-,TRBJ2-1,CASSVSSIGSYNEQFF,TGTGCCAGCAGTGTGTCTAGCATTGGCTCCTACAATGAGCAGTTCTTC
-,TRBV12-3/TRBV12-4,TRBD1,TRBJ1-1,CASSSDRFEAFF,TGTGCCAGCAGCTCGGACAGGTTTGAAGCTTTCTTT
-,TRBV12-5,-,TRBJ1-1,CASGVSQGRNTEAFF,TGTGCTAGTGGAGTTTCACAGGGAAGAAACACTGAAGCTTTCTTT
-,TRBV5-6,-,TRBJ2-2,CASSQTGQPNTGELFF,TGTGCCAGCAGTCAAACGGGACAACCGAACACCGGGGAGCTGTTTTTT
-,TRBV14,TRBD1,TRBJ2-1,CASSDAGQGSREQFF,TGTGCCAGCAGCGATGCGGGACAGGGGAGTCGGGAGCAGTTCTTC
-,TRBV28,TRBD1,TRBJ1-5,CASRRNPPLTGRNNQPQHF,TGTGCCAGCAGACGAAACCCCCCACTGACAGGGAGGAACAATCAGCCCCAGCATTTT
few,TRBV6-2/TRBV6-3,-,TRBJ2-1,CASSYEGAYNEQFF,TGTGCCAGCAGTTACGAGGGGGCCTACAATGAGCAGTTCTTC
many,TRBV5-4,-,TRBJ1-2,CASSPDGNGYGYTF,TGTGCCAGCAGCCCCGACGGGAACGGGTATGGCTACACCTTC
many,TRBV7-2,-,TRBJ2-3,CASSLLGAGTDTQYF,TGTGCCAGCAGCCTCCTTGGGGCGGGCACAGATACGCAGTATTTT